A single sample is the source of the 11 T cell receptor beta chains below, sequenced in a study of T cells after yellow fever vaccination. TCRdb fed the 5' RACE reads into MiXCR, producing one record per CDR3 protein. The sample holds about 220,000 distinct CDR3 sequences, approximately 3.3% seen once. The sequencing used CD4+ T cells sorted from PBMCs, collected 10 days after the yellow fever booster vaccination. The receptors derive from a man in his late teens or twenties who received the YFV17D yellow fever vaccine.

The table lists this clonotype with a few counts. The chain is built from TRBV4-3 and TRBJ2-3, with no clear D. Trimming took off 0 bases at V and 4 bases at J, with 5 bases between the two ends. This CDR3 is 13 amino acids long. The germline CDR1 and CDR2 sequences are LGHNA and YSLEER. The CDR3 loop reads CASSQDKADTQYF. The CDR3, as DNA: TGCGCCAGCAGCCAAGATAAAGCAGATACGCAGTATTTT.

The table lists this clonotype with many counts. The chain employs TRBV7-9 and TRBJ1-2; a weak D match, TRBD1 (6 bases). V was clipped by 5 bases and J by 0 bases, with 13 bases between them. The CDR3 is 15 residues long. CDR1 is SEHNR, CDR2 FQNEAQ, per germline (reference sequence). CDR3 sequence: CASSPGTLANYGYTF. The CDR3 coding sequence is TGTGCCAGCAGCCCAGGGACATTGGCTAACTATGGCTACACCTTC.

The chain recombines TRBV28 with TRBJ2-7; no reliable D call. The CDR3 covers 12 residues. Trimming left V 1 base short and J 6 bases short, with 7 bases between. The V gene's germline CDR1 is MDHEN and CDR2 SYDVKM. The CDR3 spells CASSLFGGEQYV. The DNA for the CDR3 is TGTGCCAGCAGTTTATTCGGTGGCGAGCAGTACGTC.

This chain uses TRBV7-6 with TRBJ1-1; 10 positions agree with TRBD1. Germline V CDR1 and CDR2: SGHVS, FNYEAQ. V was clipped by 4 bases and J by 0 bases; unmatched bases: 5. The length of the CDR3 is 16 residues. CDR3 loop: CASSSGTGDMNTEAFF. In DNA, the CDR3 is TGTGCCAGCAGCTCGGGGACAGGGGACATGAACACTGAAGCTTTCTTT. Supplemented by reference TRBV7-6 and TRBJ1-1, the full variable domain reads GAGVSQSPRYKVTKRGQDVALRCDPISGHVSLYWYRQALGQGPEFLTYFNYEAQQDKSGLPNDRFSAERPEGSISTLTIQRTEQRDSAMYRCASSSGTGDMNTEAFFGQGTRLTVV.

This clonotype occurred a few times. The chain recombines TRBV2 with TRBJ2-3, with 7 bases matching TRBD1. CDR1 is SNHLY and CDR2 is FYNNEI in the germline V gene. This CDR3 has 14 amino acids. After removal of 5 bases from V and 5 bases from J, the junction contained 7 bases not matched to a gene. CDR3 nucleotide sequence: TGTGCCAGCAGTCAGGGACAGAGAGGAGATACGCAGTATTTT. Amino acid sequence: CASSQGQRGDTQYF.

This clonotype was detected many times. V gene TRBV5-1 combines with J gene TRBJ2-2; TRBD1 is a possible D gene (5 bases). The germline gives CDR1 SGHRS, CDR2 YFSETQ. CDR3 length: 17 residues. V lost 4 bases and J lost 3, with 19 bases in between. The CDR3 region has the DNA TGCGCCAGCAGCCTACTGGACCAGGGCGTCGACACCGGGGAGCTGTTTTTT. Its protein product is CASSLLDQGVDTGELFF.

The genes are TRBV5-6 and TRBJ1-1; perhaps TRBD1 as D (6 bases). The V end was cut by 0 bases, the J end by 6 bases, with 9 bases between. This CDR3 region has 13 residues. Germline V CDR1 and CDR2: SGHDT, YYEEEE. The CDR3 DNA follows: TGTGCCAGCAGCTTGGACAGGGTCGCTGAAGCTTTCTTT. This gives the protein CASSLDRVAEAFF.

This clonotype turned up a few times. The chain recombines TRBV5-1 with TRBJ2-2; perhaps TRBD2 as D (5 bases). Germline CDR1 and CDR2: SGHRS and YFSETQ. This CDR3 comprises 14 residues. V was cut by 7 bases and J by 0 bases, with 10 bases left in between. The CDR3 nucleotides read TGCGCCAGCCGGGAAGCGTCGAACACCGGGGAGCTGTTTTTT. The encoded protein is CASREASNTGELFF.

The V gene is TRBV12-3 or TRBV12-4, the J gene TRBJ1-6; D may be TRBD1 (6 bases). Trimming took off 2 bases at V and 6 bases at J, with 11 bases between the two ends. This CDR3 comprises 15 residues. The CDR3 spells CASSLLSQGNSPLHF. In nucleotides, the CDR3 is TGTGCCAGCAGTTTATTATCACAGGGTAATTCACCCCTCCACTTT.

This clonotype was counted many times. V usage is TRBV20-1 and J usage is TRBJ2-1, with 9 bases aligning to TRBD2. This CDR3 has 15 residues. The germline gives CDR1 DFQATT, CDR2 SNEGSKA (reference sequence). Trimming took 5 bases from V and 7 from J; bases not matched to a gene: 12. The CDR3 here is CSAPIAGLAQNEQFF. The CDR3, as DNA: TGCAGTGCTCCCATAGCGGGACTAGCTCAGAATGAGCAGTTCTTC.

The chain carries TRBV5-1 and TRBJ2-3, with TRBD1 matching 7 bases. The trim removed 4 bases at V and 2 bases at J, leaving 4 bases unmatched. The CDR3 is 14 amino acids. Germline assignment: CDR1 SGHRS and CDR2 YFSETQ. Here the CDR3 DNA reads TGCGCCAGCAGCCAGGGGACAGCCACAGATACGCAGTATTTT. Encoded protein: CASSQGTATDTQYF.